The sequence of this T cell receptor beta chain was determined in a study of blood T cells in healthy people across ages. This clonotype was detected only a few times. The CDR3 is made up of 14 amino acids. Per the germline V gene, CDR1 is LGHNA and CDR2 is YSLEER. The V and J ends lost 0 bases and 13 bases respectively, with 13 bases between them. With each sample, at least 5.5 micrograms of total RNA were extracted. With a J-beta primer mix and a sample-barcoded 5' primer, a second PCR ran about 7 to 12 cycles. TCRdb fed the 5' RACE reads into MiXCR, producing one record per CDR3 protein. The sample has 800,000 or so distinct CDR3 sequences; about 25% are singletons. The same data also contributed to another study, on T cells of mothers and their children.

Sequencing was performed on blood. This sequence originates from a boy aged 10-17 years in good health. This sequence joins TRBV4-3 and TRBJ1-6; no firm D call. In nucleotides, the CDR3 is TGCGCCAGCAGCCAAGACCCATTGGGCTCCCCCCTCCACTTT. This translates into CASSQDPLGSPLHF.